What follows are 24 T cell receptor beta chains derived from one specimen sequenced in a study of shared clonotypes between healthy human individuals (dated by TCRdb to 2018 to 2021). The library was prepared using the immunoSEQ multiplex PCR assay. Entries here come from immuneACCESS through TCRdb and include only in-frame sequences with V and J called. Some clones fail to appear in such tables; in the studies checked, an unresolved V gene covers under half of the shortfall, and the cause of the remainder is unknown. The table for this sample lists more than 2 million clones; roughly 94% of them were counted only once. Of the sample, 0.13% is held by the ten largest clones. Sequenced input: naive CD4+ T cells sorted from blood. The cell subset or site label of this sample denotes: CD45RA+ positively selected. The receptors were gathered from a man younger than 30 in good health.

The chain couples TRBV6-5 to TRBJ2-7; unclear D gene. CDR3 length equals 16 residues. V dropped 0 bases and J dropped 2 bases, with 14 bases sitting between them. CDR1 is MNHEY, CDR2 SVGAGI, per germline. The CDR3 sequence: CASSYSETLSPYEQYF. CDR3 nucleotide sequence: TGTGCCAGCAGTTACTCGGAGACTTTGTCTCCCTACGAGCAGTACTTC.

The count of this clone is one. Within the sample, other DNA sequences also encode this same CDR3. This rearrangement joins TRBV5-4 to TRBJ2-3, with 8 bases matching TRBD2. The ends lost 2 bases at V and 0 bases at J; junction bases unmatched: 5. CDR3 length equals 16 residues. Per germline, CDR1 SGHNT and CDR2 YYREEE (reference sequence). The CDR3 nucleotides are TGTGCCAGCAGCTTCTCCCTAGCGGGTAGCACAGATACGCAGTATTTT. It translates to CASSFSLAGSTDTQYF.

This clone was counted a single time. V usage is TRBV5-6 and J usage is TRBJ1-1, with 7 bases matching TRBD1. CDR3 size: 17 residues. V was pared by 0 bases and J by 3 bases, with 11 bases of the junction left unmatched. The germline CDR1 and CDR2 sequences are SGHDT and YYEEEE. The CDR3 here is CASSLDRGGKKDTEAFF. The DNA of the CDR3 is TGTGCCAGCAGCTTGGACAGGGGAGGGAAGAAGGACACTGAAGCTTTCTTT.

V and J are TRBV28 and TRBJ2-7; tentatively, D is TRBD1 (7 bases). Germline V gene data show CDR1 as MDHEN and CDR2 as SYDVKM. This CDR3 has 15 amino acids. V dropped 5 bases and J dropped 4 bases, with 18 bases sitting between them. CDR3 protein: CASSQGGSREYEQYF. CDR3 DNA sequence: TGTGCCAGCAGTCAGGGGGGTTCCAGGGAGTACGAGCAGTACTTC.

J is TRBJ2-6 and V is TRBV6-6, with D uncertain. The CDR3 length is 15 residues. Germline V lookup: CDR1 MNHNY, CDR2 SVGAGI (reference sequence). V lost 5 bases, J lost 4 bases, and 12 bases lay in between. The DNA of the CDR3 is TGTGCCAGCAGTCCCGACCGTTGGGGGGCCAACGTCCTGACTTTC. This encodes CASSPDRWGANVLTF.

The chain combines TRBV20-1 with TRBJ2-1; D ambiguous. Germline lookup yields CDR1 DFQATT and CDR2 SNEGSKA (reference sequence). The CDR3 is 10 amino acids. DNA for the CDR3: TGCAGCGGTGTGCAAAATGAGCAGTTCTTC. Translation: CSGVQNEQFF.

The chain uses TRBV7-8 and TRBJ2-2; 10 nucleotides agree with TRBD2. The V gene's germline CDR1 is SGHVS and CDR2 FQNEAQ. The J segment lost 7 bases and the V segment lost 0 bases, leaving 5 bases of the junction unmatched. This CDR3 spans 16 amino acids. The CDR3 sequence is CASSLAPSGGIGELFF. The CDR3 region has the DNA TGTGCCAGCAGCTTAGCCCCTAGCGGGGGTATCGGGGAGCTGTTTTTT.

The rearrangement links TRBV5-6 to TRBJ2-1; the D gene could be TRBD1 or TRBD2 (5 bases each). V was trimmed by 5 bases and J by 0 bases, leaving 12 bases between them. CDR3 length: 15 residues. The germline V gene encodes CDR1 SGHDT and CDR2 YYEEEE. DNA of the CDR3: TGTGCCAGCAGAGGGACCTCTAGCTCCTACAATGAGCAGTTCTTC. Encoded protein: CASRGTSSSYNEQFF.

In this sample, this clone turned up once. The gene calls are TRBV5-1 and TRBJ2-5; D gene uncertain. V lost 5 bases, J lost 4 bases, and 9 bases lay in between. Looked up from germline, CDR1 is SGHRS and CDR2 is YFSETQ. The CDR3 extends over 12 amino acids. The CDR3 DNA reads as TGCGCCAGCAGAACCGGACGAGAGACCCAGTACTTC. Amino acids: CASRTGRETQYF.

The chain carries TRBV28 and TRBJ2-3; D might be TRBD2 (6 bases). The CDR3 spans 13 residues. V dropped 8 bases and J dropped 6 bases, with 15 bases sitting between them. The germline CDR1 and CDR2 sequences are MDHEN and SYDVKM. The CDR3 spells CASQRVGPDTQYF. CDR3 bases: TGTGCCAGCCAGCGGGTGGGTCCGGATACGCAGTATTTT.

This rearrangement joins TRBV7-8 to TRBJ2-5, with D uncertain. Germline V gene sequence: CDR1 SGHVS, CDR2 FQNEAQ. CDR3 length equals 14 residues. Trimming left V 1 base short and J 1 base short, with 7 bases between. The CDR3, as DNA: TGTGCCAGCAGCTTAGGAGCCATCCAAGAGACCCAGTACTTC. Translating gives CASSLGAIQETQYF.

Note on this clone: Distinct nucleotide sequences in the sample also encode this CDR3. The V and J genes are TRBV9 and TRBJ2-1, with 10 bases identical to TRBD2. Germline V gives CDR1 SGDLS, CDR2 YYNGEE. V shed 3 bases, J shed 4 bases, and the junction held 4 bases outside the gene matches. The length of the CDR3 is 15 residues. In DNA form, the CDR3 reads TGTGCCAGCAGCGGCGGGACTAGCGTGTACAATGAGCAGTTCTTC. It yields the protein CASSGGTSVYNEQFF. The full variable domain, in which reference TRBV9 and TRBJ2-1 provide the parts outside the CDR3, is DSGVTQTPKHLITATGQRVTLRCSPRSGDLSVYWYQQSLDQGLQFLIQYYNGEERAKGNILERFSAQQFPDLHSELNLSSLELGDSALYFCASSGGTSVYNEQFFGPGTRLTVL.

For this clone: The sample carries other DNA sequences with the same CDR3. The chain joins TRBV10-3 to TRBJ1-2; D gene unclear. The CDR3 is made up of 12 amino acids. V dropped 2 bases and J dropped 5 bases, with 6 bases sitting between them. The germline V gene has CDR1 ENHRY and CDR2 SYGVKD. The DNA of the CDR3 is TGTGCCATCAGTGAGAGCGGGTATGGCTACACCTTC. Amino acids: CAISESGYGYTF.

The chain carries TRBV18 and TRBJ2-1, with 11 nucleotides matching TRBD2. V shed 6 bases, J shed 4 bases, and the junction held 8 bases outside the gene matches. Germline V gene sequence: CDR1 KGHSH, CDR2 LQKENI. This CDR3 spans 16 amino acids. CDR3 DNA: TGTGCCAGCTCTCAGACTAGCGGGGCGATGTACAATGAGCAGTTCTTC. It translates to CASSQTSGAMYNEQFF.

This chain uses TRBV18 with TRBJ1-4; 8 nucleotides align to TRBD1. The CDR3 is 15 residues long. In germline, CDR1 is KGHSH, CDR2 LQKENI. V shed 6 bases and J 7 bases; nucleotides not matched to a gene: 10. This CDR3 is CASSPGQGYGEKLFF. The CDR3 nucleotides read TGTGCCAGCTCCCCCGGACAGGGATATGGTGAAAAACTGTTTTTT. Together with reference TRBV18 and TRBJ1-4, the CDR3 gives the full variable domain: NAGVMQNPRHLVRRRGQEARLRCSPMKGHSHVYWYRQLPEEGLKFMVYLQKENIIDESGMPKERFSAEFPKEGPSILRIQQVVRGDSAAYFCASSPGQGYGEKLFFGSGTQLSVL.

For this clone: One junction end disagrees with the germline gene, perhaps due to a read error. This rearrangement joins TRBV15 to TRBJ2-3; TRBD2 agrees at 8 bases. The CDR3 contains 17 residues. CDR1 and CDR2 from the germline V gene are LNHNV and YYDKDF (reference sequence). CDR3: CATSRERGPPSTDTQYF. The CDR3 nucleotides are TGTGCCACCAGCCGAGAGCGGGGGCCCCCAAGCACAGATACGCAGTATTTT. The entire variable domain, with the rest obtained from reference TRBV15 and TRBJ2-3, is as follows: DAMVIQNPRYQVTQFGKPVTLSCSQTLNHNVMYWYQQKSSQAPKLLFHYYDKDFNNEADTPDNFQSRRPNTSFCFLDIRSPGLGDTAMYLCATSRERGPPSTDTQYFGPGTRLTVL.

The rearrangement links TRBV19 to TRBJ1-3; D is unclear. This CDR3 contains 17 residues. The V end lost 0 bases, the J end lost 4 bases, and 16 bases lay between the germline ends. Germline CDR1 and CDR2: LNHDA and SQIVND (reference sequence). The CDR3 loop is CASSIDSNPLRGNTIYF. The DNA for the CDR3 is TGTGCCAGTAGTATAGATTCGAATCCCCTTCGAGGAAACACCATATATTTT.

The chain has TRBV6-1 and TRBJ2-7, with 7 positions matching TRBD1. Germline V gives CDR1 MNHNS, CDR2 SASEGT. The V gene end was trimmed by 6 bases and the J gene end by 9 bases; junction bases not matched to a gene: 5. This CDR3 has 11 amino acids. In DNA form, the CDR3 reads TGTGCCAGCAGGACAGGGATTAGGCAGTACTTC. Residues: CASRTGIRQYF.

The rearrangement joins TRBV11-3 to TRBJ2-3; 10 bases agree with TRBD1. With 5 bases clipped from V and 0 bases from J, the junction kept 8 bases outside the gene matches. This CDR3 region has 17 residues. Germline V CDR1 and CDR2: SGHNT, YENEEA. CDR3 region: CASSPGTGASSTDTQYF. The CDR3 DNA sequence: TGTGCCAGCAGCCCTGGGACAGGGGCTTCTAGCACAGATACGCAGTATTTT. The full variable domain, rest sourced from reference TRBV11-3 and TRBJ2-3, is EAGVVQSPRYKIIEKKQPVAFWCNPISGHNTLYWYLQNLGQGPELLIRYENEEAVDDSQLPKDRFSAERLKGVDSTLKIQPAELGDSAVYLCASSPGTGASSTDTQYFGPGTRLTVL.

This sequence joins TRBV5-1 and TRBJ2-7, with 8 bases aligning to TRBD2. Looked up from germline, CDR1 is SGHRS and CDR2 is YFSETQ. The CDR3 extends over 15 amino acids. Trimming removed 4 bases from V and 3 bases from J; junction bases left unmatched: 9. CDR3 sequence: CASSQQAGDLYEQYF. CDR3 DNA: TGCGCCAGCAGCCAGCAAGCGGGGGACCTCTACGAGCAGTACTTC.

A few counts support this clone. This sequence joins TRBV6-1 and TRBJ1-5; the match to TRBD1 covers 8 bases. V shed 7 bases, J shed 6 bases, and the junction held 8 bases outside the gene matches. The germline V gene has CDR1 MNHNS and CDR2 SASEGT. The CDR3 totals 14 residues. CDR3: CASTPTGEGQPQHF. As DNA, the CDR3 is TGTGCCAGCACCCCGACAGGGGAGGGTCAGCCCCAGCATTTT.

The chain recombines TRBV6-6 with TRBJ2-7; D may correspond to TRBD1 or TRBD2 (5 bases each). Germline V gene data show CDR1 as MNHNY and CDR2 as SVGAGI (reference sequence). The CDR3 is 13 amino acids. V lost 5 bases and J 4 bases, leaving 12 bases between the germline ends. The CDR3 DNA follows: TGTGCCAGCAGTGAGGGGCTAAGTTACGAGCAGTACTTC. It specifies CASSEGLSYEQYF.

CDR3 coding DNA: TGCGCCAGCAGCCAGTCGGCTAGCGGCAACACAGATACGCAGTATTTT. Translating gives CASSQSASGNTDTQYF. J is TRBJ2-3 and V is TRBV4-3, with 7 bases identical to TRBD2. The CDR3 has 16 residues. CDR1 is LGHNA, CDR2 YSLEER, per germline. Losses at the gene ends were 3 bases for V and 2 bases for J; bases not matched to a gene: 8.

The CDR3 bases are TGTGCCTGCCATCCTAGCGGGAACAATGAGCAGTTCTTC. Protein: CACHPSGNNEQFF. This chain connects TRBV30 to TRBJ2-1, with 9 bases matching TRBD2. The ends lost 6 bases at V and 5 bases at J; junction bases unmatched: 5. Germline CDR1 is GTSNPN and CDR2 is SVGIG (reference sequence). The CDR3 extends over 13 amino acids.